This paragraph covers one T cell receptor beta chain sequence. What it binds is unknown. A multiplex PCR was run with 60 Vbeta primers and 13 Jbeta primers. Only in-frame clones appear in the TCRdb table, and some are missing; sequencing was by immunoSEQ multiplex PCR. Counted here are some 99,000 clones, 74% occurring once; the ten biggest clones make up about 1.8%. V lost 3 bases to trimming and J lost 6 bases, with 14 bases between them. The CDR3 length is 15 residues. Per germline, CDR1 MNHEY and CDR2 SMNVEV (reference sequence). The data were taken from a study of cytomegalovirus exposure and HLA in healthy donors. Study details: Earlier sequencing of some 190 million T cells yielded approximately 100 million unique TCR beta sequences. Study outcomes and limitations: Researchers reportedly found TCR beta sequences accurately predicted most subjects' HLA-A and HLA-B alleles.

Sequencing was carried out using PBMCs. This clonotype originated in a male donor in good health and CMV-seronegative. The chain recombines TRBV27 with TRBJ2-2; possibly TRBD1 for D (6 bases). The CDR3 is CASSFVVRGAGELFF. The DNA of the CDR3 is TGTGCCAGCAGTTTTGTTGTCAGGGGAGCCGGGGAGCTGTTTTTT.